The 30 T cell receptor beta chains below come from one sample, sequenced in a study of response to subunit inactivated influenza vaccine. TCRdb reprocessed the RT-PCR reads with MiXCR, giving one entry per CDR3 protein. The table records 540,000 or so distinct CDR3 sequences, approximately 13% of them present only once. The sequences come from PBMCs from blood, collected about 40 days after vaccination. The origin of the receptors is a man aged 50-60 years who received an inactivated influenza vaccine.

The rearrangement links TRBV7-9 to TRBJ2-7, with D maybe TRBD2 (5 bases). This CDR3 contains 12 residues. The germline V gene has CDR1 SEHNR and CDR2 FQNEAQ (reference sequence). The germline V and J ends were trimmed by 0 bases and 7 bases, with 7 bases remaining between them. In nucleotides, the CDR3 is TGTGCCAGCAGCTTAGCGGGAGCTGAGCAGTACTTC. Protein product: CASSLAGAEQYF.

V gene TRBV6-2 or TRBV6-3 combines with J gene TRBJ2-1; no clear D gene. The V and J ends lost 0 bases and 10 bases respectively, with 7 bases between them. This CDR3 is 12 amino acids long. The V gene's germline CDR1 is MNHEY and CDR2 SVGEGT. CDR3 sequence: CASSYSRIEQFF. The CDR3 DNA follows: TGTGCCAGCAGTTACTCCCGAATAGAGCAGTTCTTC.

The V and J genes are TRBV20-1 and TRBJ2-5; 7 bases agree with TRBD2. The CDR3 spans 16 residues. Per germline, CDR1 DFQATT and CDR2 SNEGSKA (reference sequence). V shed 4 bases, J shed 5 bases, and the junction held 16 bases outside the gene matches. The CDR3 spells CSATPGFAGEKETQYF. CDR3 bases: TGCAGTGCTACCCCCGGCTTCGCGGGGGAGAAGGAGACCCAGTACTTC.

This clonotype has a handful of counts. In DNA, the CDR3 is TGTGCCAGCATCTCGCGGGACAGGCAACACAATGAGCAGTTCTTC. Translating it yields CASISRDRQHNEQFF. This sequence joins TRBV28 and TRBJ2-1; 8 bases agree with TRBD1. The germline V gene encodes CDR1 MDHEN and CDR2 SYDVKM. This CDR3 contains 15 residues. Trimming cost V 7 bases and J 5 bases; bases outside gene matches: 10.

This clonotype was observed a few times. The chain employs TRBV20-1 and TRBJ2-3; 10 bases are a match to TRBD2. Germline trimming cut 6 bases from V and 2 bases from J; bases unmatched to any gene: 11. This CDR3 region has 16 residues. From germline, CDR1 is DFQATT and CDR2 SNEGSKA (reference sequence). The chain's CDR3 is CSAAPLAGAPTDTQYF. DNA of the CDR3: TGCAGTGCCGCGCCCCTAGCGGGGGCCCCCACAGATACGCAGTATTTT.

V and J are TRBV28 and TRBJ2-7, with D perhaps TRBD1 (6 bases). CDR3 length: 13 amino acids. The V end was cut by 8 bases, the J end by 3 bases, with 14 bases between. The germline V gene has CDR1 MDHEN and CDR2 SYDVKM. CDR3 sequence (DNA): TGTGCCAGCGGTAAGGGGGTACTCTACGAGCAGTACTTC. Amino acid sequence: CASGKGVLYEQYF.

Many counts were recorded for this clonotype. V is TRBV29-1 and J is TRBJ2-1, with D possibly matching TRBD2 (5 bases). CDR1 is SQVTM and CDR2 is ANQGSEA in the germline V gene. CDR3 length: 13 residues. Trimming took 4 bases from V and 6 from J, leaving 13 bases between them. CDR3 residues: CSVVFLAFNEQFF. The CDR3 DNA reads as TGCAGCGTTGTTTTTCTAGCTTTCAATGAGCAGTTCTTC.

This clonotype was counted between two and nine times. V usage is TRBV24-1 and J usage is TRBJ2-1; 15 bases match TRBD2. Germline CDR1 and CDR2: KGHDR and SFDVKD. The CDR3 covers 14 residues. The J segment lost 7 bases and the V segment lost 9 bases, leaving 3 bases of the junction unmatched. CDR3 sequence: CATGLAGGLNEQFF. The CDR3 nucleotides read TGTGCCACCGGACTAGCGGGGGGGTTGAATGAGCAGTTCTTC.

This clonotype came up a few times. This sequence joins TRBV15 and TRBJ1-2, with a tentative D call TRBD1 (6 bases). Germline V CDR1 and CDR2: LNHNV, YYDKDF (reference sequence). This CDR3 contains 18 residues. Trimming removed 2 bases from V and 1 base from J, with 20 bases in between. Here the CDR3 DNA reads TGTGCCACCAGCAGACAAATTGGGGGCAGGAGACTTAACTATGGCTACACCTTC. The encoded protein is CATSRQIGGRRLNYGYTF.

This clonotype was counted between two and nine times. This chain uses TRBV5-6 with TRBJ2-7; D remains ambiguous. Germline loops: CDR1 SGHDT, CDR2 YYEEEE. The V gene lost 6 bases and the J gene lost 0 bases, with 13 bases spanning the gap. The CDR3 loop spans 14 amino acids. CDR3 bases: TGTGCCAGCAAACTGACGGTGAGCTCCTACGAGCAGTACTTC. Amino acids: CASKLTVSSYEQYF.

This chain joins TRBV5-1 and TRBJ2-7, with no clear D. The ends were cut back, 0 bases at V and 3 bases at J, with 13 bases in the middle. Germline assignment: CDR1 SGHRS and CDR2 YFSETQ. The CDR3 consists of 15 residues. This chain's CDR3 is CASSLDGSRSYEQYF. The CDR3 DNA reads TGCGCCAGCAGCTTGGATGGTTCCAGGAGCTACGAGCAGTACTTC.

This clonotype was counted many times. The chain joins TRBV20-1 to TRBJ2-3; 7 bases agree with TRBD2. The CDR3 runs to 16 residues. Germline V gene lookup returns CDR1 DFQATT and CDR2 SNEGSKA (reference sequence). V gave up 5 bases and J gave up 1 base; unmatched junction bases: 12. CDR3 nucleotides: TGCAGTGCTCGTGACAGAGCGGGATCAGGCACAGATACGCAGTATTTT. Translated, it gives CSARDRAGSGTDTQYF.

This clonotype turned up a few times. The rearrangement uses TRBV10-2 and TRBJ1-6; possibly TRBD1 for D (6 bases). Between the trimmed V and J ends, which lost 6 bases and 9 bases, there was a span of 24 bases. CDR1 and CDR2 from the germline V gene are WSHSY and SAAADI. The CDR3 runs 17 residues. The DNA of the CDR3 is TGCGCCAGCAGGACCTATTCGGACAGAGGGCGAGGTTCACCCCTCCACTTT. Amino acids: CASRTYSDRGRGSPLHF.

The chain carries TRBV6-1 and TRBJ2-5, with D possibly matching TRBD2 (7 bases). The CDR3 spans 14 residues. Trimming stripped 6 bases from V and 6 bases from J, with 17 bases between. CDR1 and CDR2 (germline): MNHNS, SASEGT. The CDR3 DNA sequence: TGTGCCAGCAGGGGGGGGCAGGGGTCGAAGACCCAGTACTTC. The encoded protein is CASRGGQGSKTQYF.

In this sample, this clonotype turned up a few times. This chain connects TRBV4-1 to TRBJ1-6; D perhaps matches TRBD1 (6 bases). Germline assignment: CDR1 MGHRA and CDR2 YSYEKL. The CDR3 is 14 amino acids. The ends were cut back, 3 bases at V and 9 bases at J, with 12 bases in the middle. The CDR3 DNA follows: TGCGCCAGCAGCCACGGGGGCCGTCCTTCACCCCTCCACTTT. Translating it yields CASSHGGRPSPLHF.

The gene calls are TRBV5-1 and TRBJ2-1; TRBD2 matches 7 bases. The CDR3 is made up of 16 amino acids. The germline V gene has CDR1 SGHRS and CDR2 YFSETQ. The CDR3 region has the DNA TGCGCTAGTCAGGTAGCTGCTGGCGGGGGATACAATGAGCAGTTCTTC. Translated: CASQVAAGGGYNEQFF.

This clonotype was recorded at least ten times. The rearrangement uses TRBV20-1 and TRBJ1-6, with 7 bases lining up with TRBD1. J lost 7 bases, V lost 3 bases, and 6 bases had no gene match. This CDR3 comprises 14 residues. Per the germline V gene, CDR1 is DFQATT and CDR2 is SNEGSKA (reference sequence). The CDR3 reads CSASLGQLNSPLHF. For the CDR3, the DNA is TGCAGTGCTAGCCTGGGACAGCTAAATTCACCCCTCCACTTT.

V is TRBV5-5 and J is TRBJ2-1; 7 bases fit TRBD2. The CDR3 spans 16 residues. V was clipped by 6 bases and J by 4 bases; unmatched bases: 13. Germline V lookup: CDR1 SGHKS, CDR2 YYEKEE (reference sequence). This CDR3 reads CASTSLSRERYNEQFF. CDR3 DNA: TGTGCCAGCACCTCGTTGTCGCGGGAGCGTTACAATGAGCAGTTCTTC.

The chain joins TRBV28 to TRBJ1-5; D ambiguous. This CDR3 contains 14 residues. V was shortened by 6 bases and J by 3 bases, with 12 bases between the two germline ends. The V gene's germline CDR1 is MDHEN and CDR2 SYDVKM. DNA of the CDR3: TGTGCCAGCAGACCCTACGTCCTCAATCAGCCCCAGCATTTT. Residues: CASRPYVLNQPQHF.

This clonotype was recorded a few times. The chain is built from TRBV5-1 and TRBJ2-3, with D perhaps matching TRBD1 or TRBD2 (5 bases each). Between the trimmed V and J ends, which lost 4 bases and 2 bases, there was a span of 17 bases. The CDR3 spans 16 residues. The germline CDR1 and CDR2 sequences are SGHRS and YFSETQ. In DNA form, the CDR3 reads TGCGCCAGCAGCCCCGGGGCGGGTTATAACACAGATACGCAGTATTTT. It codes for CASSPGAGYNTDTQYF.

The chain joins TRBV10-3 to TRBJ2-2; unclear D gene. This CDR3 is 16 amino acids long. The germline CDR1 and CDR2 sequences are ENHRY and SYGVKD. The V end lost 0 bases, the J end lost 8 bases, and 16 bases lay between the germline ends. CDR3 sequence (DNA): TGTGCCATCAGTGAGTCTCCTCCGAGGAATACTGGGGAGCTGTTTTTT. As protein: CAISESPPRNTGELFF.

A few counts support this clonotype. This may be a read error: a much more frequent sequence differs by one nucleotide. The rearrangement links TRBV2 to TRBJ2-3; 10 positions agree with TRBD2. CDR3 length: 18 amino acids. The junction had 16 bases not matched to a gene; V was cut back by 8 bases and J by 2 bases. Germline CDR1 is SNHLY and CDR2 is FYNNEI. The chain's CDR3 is CASCSPGLAEKSTDTQYF. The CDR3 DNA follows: TGTGCCAGCTGTTCTCCCGGACTAGCGGAAAAATCCACAGATACGCAGTATTTT.

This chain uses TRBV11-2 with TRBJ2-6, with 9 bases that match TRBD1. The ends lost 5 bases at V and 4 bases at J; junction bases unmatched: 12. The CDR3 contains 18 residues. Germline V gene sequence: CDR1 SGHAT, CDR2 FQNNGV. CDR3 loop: CASSLLSGQGYGANVLTF. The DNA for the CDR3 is TGTGCCAGCAGCCTCCTTTCGGGACAGGGATACGGGGCCAACGTCCTGACTTTC.

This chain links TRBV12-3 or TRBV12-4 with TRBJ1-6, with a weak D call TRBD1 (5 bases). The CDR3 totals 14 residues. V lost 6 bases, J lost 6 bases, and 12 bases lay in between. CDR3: CASSAQGSNSPLHF. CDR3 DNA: TGTGCCAGCAGCGCGCAGGGATCTAATTCACCCCTCCACTTT.

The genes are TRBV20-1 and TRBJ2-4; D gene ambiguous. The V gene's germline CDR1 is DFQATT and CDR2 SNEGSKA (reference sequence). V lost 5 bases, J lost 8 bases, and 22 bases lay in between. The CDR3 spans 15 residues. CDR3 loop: CSAPTYETSADIQYF. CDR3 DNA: TGCAGTGCTCCGACCTATGAAACTTCGGCGGACATTCAGTACTTC.

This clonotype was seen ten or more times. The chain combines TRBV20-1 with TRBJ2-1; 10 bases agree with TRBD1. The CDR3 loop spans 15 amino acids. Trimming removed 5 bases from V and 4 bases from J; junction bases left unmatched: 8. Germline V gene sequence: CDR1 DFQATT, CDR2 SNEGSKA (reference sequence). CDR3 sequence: CSAGSGTGVYNEQFF. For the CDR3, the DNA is TGCAGTGCTGGATCCGGGACAGGGGTTTACAATGAGCAGTTCTTC.

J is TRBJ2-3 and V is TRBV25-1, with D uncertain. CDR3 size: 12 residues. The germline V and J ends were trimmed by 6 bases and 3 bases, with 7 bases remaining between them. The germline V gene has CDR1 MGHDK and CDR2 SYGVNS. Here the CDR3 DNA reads TGTGCCAGCAGGCCCTATACAGATACGCAGTATTTT. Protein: CASRPYTDTQYF. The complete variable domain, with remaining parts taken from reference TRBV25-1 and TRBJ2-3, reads EADIYQTPRYLVIGTGKKITLECSQTMGHDKMYWYQQDPGMELHLIHYSYGVNSTEKGDLSSESTVSRIRTEHFPLTLESARPSHTSQYLCASRPYTDTQYFGPGTRLTVL.

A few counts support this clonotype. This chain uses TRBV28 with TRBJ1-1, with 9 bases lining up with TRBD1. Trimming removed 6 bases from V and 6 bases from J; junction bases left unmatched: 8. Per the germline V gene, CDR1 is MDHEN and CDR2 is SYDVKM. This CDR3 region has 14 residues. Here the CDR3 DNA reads TGTGCCAGCAGCTCCGCACAGGGGGCAGCTGAAGCTTTCTTT. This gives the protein CASSSAQGAAEAFF. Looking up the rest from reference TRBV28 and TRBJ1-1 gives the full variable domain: DVKVTQSSRYLVKRTGEKVFLECVQDMDHENMFWYRQDPGLGLRLIYFSYDVKMKEKGDIPEGYSVSREKKERFSLILESASTNQTSMYLCASSSAQGAAEAFFGQGTRLTVV.

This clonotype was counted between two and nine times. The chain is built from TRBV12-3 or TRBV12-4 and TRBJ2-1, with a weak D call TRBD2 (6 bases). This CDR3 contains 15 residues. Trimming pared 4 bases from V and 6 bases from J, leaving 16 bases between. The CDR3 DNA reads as TGTGCCAGCAGTTCCGGCGGGACCGTTTTCAATGAGCAGTTCTTC. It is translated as CASSSGGTVFNEQFF.

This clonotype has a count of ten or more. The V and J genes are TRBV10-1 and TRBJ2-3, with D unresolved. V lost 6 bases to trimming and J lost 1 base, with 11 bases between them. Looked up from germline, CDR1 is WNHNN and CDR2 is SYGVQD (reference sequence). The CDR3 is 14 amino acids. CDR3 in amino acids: CASSLSRGTDTQYF. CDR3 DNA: TGCGCCAGCAGCCTTTCACGTGGCACAGATACGCAGTATTTT.